This T cell receptor (beta chain) was sequenced in a study of cytomegalovirus exposure and HLA in healthy donors. V gave up 8 bases and J gave up 8 bases, with 13 bases separating them. Germline V gives CDR1 MNHEY, CDR2 SMNVEV (reference sequence). This CDR3 region has 12 residues. Both 60 Vbeta primers and 13 Jbeta primers went into the PCR. Method: immunoSEQ multiplex PCR; TCRdb's copy keeps in-frame clones and lacks some. The sample has over 90,000 clones, almost 80% seen once. The receptor was derived from a man in his fifties in good health and CMV-seropositive. The chain carries TRBV27 and TRBJ1-5; D not resolved. Sequenced material: PBMCs. The CDR3 DNA is TGTGCCAGCGGACGGACTGAGGAGCCCCAGCATTTT. Its translation is CASGRTEEPQHF.